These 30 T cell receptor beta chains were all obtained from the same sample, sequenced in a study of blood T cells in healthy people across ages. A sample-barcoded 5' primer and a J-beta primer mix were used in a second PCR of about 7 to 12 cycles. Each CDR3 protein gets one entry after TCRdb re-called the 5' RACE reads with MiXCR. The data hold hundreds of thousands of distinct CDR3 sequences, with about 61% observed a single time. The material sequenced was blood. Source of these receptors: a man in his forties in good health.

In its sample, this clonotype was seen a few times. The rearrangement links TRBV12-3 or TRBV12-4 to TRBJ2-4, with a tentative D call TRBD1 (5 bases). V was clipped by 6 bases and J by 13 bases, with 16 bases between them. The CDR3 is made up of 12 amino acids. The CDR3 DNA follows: TGTGCCAGCAGCCCTGACAGTCTTGGGCAGTACTTC. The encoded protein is CASSPDSLGQYF.

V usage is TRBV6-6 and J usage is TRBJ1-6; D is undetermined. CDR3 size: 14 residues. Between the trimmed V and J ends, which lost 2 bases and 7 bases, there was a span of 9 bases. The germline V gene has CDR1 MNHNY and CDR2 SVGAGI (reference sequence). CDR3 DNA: TGTGCCAGCAGTTACGGTCAACAAAATTCACCCCTCCACTTT. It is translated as CASSYGQQNSPLHF.

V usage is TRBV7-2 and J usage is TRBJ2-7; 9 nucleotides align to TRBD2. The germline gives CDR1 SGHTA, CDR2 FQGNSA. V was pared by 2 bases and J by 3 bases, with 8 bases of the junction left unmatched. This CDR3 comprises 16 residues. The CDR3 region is CASSLTLDSGSYEQYF. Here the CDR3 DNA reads TGTGCCAGCAGCTTAACTTTAGATAGCGGGAGCTACGAGCAGTACTTC.

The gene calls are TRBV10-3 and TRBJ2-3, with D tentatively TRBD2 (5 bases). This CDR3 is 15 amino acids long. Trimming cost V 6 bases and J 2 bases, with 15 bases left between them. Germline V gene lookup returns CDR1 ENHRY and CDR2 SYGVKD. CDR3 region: CAIRGWESDTDTQYF. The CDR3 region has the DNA TGTGCCATCAGGGGGTGGGAGTCGGACACAGATACGCAGTATTTT.

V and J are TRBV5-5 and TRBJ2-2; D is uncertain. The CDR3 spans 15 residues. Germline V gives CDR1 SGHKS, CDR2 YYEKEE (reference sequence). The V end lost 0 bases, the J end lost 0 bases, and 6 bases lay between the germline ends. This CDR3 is CASSLGRANTGELFF. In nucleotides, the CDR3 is TGTGCCAGCAGCTTGGGCCGCGCGAACACCGGGGAGCTGTTTTTT.

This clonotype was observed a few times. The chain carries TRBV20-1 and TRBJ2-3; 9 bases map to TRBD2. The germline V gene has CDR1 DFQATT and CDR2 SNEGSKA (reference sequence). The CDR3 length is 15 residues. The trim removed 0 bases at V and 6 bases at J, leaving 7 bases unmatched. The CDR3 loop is CSARDLAGIGDTQYF. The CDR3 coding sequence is TGCAGTGCTAGAGACCTAGCGGGAATAGGCGATACGCAGTATTTT.

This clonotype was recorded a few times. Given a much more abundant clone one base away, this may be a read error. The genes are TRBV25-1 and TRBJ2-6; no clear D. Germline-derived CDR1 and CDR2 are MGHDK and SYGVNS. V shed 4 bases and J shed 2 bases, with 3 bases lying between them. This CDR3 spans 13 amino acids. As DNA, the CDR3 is TGTGCCAGCAGTGTAACTGGGGCCAACGTCCTGACTTTC. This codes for CASSVTGANVLTF.

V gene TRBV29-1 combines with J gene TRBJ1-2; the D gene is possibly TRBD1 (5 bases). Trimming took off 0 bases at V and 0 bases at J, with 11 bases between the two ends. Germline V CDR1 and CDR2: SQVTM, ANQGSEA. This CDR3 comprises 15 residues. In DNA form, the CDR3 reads TGCAGCGTTGAAGAGACGACAGAGTCTAACTATGGCTACACCTTC. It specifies CSVEETTESNYGYTF.

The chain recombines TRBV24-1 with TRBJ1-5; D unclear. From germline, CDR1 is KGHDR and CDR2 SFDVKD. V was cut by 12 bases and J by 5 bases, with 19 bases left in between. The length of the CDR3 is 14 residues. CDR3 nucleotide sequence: TGTGCCGCCTACCGGGAAAACCTGGATCAGCCCCAGCATTTT. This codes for CAAYRENLDQPQHF.

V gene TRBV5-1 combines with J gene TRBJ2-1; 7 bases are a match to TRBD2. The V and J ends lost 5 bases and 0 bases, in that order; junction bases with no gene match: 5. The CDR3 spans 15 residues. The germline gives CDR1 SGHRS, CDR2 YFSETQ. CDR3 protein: CASSGGDDSYNEQFF. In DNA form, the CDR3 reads TGCGCCAGCAGTGGGGGGGACGACTCCTACAATGAGCAGTTCTTC.

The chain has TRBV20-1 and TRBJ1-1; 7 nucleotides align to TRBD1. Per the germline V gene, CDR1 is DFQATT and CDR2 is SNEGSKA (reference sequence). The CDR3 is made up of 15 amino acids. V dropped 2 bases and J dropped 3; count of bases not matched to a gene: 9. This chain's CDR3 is CSARPSTGTDTEAFF. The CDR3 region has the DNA TGCAGTGCTAGACCTTCGACAGGGACGGACACTGAAGCTTTCTTT.

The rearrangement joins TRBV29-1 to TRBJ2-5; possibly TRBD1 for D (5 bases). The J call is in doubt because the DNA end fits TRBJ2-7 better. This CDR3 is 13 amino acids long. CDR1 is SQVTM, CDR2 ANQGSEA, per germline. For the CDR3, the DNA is TGCAGCGTGAGAGACAGTTTCTCCTACGAGCAGTACTTC. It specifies CSVRDSFSYEQYF.

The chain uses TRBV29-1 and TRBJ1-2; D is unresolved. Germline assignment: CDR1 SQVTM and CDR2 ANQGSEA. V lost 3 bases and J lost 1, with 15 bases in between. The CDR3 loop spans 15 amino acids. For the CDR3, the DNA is TGCAGCGTTGACGGTGCGACCCGATTTAACTATGGCTACACCTTC. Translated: CSVDGATRFNYGYTF.

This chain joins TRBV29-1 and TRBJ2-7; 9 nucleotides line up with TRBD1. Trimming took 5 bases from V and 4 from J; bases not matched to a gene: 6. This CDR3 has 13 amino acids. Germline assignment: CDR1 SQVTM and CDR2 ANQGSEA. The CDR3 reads CSVRTGVEYEQYF. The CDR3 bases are TGCAGCGTTCGGACAGGGGTGGAATACGAGCAGTACTTC.

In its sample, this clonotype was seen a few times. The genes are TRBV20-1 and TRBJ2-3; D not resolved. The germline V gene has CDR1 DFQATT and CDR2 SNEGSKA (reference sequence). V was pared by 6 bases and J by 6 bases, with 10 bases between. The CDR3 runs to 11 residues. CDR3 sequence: CSALGADTQYF. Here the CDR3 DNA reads TGCAGTGCCCTCGGCGCGGATACGCAGTATTTT.

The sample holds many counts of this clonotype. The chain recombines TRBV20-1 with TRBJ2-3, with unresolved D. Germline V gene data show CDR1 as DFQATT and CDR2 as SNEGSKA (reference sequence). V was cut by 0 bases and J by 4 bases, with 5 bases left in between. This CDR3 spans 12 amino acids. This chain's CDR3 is CSARDLSDTQYF. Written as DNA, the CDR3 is TGCAGTGCTAGAGATCTATCAGATACGCAGTATTTT.

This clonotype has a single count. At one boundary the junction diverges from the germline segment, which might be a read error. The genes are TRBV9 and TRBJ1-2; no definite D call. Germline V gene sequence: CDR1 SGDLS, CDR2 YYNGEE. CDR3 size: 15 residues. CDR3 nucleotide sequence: TGTGCCAGCAGCGTAGTAGCGGCTACTAACTGTGGCTACACCTTC. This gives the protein CASSVVAATNCGYTF.

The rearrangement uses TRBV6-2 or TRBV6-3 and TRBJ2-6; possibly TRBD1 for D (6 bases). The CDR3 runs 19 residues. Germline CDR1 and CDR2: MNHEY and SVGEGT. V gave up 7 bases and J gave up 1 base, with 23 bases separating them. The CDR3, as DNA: TGTGCCAGCACACTTTCCGCAGGGGAGATACGATCTGGGGCCAACGTCCTGACTTTC. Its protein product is CASTLSAGEIRSGANVLTF.

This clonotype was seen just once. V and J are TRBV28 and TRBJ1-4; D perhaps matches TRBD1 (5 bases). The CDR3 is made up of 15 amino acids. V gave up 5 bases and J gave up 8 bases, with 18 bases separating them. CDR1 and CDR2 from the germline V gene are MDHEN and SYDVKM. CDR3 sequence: CASSPNLGVREKLFF. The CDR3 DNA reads TGTGCCAGCAGTCCCAATTTAGGGGTTCGGGAAAAACTGTTTTTT.

CDR3 sequence: CASSDLGTGELFF. CDR3 coding DNA: TGTGCCAGCAGTGATTTGGGCACCGGGGAGCTGTTTTTT. The chain carries TRBV2 and TRBJ2-2; D is ambiguous. Trimming removed 3 bases from V and 4 bases from J, with 6 bases in between. Germline V gene sequence: CDR1 SNHLY, CDR2 FYNNEI. CDR3 length: 13 amino acids.

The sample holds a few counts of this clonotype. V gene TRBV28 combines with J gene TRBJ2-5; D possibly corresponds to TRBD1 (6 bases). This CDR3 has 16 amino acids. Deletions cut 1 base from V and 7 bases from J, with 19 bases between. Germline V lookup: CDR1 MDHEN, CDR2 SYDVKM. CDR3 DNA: TGTGCCAGCAGTTTATCGGGACACCGAACCACTGGGACCCAGTACTTC. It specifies CASSLSGHRTTGTQYF.

The CDR3 DNA is TGTGCCAGCACCCCATCGGGGACAGGGTCTTTCTATGGCTACACCTTC. Protein: CASTPSGTGSFYGYTF. The chain recombines TRBV9 with TRBJ1-2; 9 nucleotides align to TRBD1. Trimming removed 6 bases from V and 4 bases from J; junction bases left unmatched: 13. The CDR3 sequence is 16 residues long. Germline V lookup: CDR1 SGDLS, CDR2 YYNGEE.

This CDR3 reads CSAGATGKEAFF. The CDR3 bases are TGCAGTGCTGGAGCGACAGGGAAAGAAGCTTTCTTT. The gene calls are TRBV20-1 and TRBJ1-1; 7 positions agree with TRBD1. V trimming: 5 bases; J trimming: 8 bases; junction bases outside the gene matches: 8. The CDR3 is made up of 12 amino acids. CDR1 and CDR2 from the germline V gene are DFQATT and SNEGSKA (reference sequence).

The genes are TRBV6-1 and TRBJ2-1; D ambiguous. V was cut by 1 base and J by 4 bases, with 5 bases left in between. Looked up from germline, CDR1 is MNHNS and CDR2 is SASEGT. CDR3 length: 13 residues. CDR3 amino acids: CASSEGRYNEQFF. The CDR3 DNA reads TGTGCCAGCAGTGAAGGGCGATACAATGAGCAGTTCTTC.

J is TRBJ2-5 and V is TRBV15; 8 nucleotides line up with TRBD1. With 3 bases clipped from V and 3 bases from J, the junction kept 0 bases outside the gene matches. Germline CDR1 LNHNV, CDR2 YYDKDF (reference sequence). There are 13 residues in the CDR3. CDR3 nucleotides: TGTGCCACCAGCAGGGGACAGGAAGAGACCCAGTACTTC. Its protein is CATSRGQEETQYF.

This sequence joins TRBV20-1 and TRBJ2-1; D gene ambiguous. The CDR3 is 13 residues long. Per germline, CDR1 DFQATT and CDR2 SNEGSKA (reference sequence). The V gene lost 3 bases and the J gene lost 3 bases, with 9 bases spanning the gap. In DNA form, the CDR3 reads TGCAGTGCTAGTAGTTCCTACTACAATGAGCAGTTCTTC. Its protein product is CSASSSYYNEQFF.

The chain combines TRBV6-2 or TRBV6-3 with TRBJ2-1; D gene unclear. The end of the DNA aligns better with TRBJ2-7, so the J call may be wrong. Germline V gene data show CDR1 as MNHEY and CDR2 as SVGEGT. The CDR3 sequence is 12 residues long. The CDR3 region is CASSFVPYEQYF. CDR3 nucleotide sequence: TGTGCCAGCAGTTTCGTTCCCTACGAGCAGTACTTC.

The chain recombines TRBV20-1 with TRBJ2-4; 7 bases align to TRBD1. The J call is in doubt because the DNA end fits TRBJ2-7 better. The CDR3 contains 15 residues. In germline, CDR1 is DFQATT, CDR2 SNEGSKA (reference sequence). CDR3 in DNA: TGCAGTGTTTTAAACAGGGGCCGAAGCTCCTACGAGCAGTACTTC. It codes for CSVLNRGRSSYEQYF.

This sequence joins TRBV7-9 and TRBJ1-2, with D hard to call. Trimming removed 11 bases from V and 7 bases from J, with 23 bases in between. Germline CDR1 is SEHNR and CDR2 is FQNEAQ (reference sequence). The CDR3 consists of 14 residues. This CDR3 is CADQAGKSGSGYTF. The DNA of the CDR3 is TGTGCCGATCAGGCGGGGAAATCGGGCAGTGGCTACACCTTC.

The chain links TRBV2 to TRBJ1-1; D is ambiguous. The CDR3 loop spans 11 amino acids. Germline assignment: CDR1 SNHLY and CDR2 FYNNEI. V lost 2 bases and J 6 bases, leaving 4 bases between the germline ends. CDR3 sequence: CASSERAEAFF. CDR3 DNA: TGTGCCAGCAGTGAACGCGCTGAAGCTTTCTTT. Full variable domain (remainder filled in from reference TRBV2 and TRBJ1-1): EPEVTQTPSHQVTQMGQEVILRCVPISNHLYFYWYRQILGQKVEFLVSFYNNEISEKSEIFDDQFSVERPDGSNFTLKIRSTKLEDSAMYFCASSERAEAFFGQGTRLTVV.